This T cell receptor (beta chain) originates from a study of regulatory T cells in long-lasting Graves disease. Study-wide results and limits: Fewer public clonotypes were shared by new patients (under 1,000) than by persistent patients (about 2,800).

Time point specified: persistent/refractory GD, antithyroid drugs over 5 years with positive TRAb. PBMC-derived RNA was used for the TCR library. CDR3 regions were amplified by Arm-PCR using iRepertoire HTBI primers to build TCR beta libraries. One entry per CDR3 protein, called by TCRdb with MiXCR from the multiplex PCR reads. The sample has 450,000 or so distinct CDR3 sequences, around a fifth seen once. V lost 1 base, J lost 4 bases, and 10 bases lay in between. CDR3 length: 13 amino acids. The germline V gene has CDR1 SQVTM and CDR2 ANQGSEA. Note on this clonotype: No antigen is known for it.

The gene calls are TRBV29-1 and TRBJ1-2; D unclear. This specimen consisted of peripheral blood mononuclear cells (PBMCs), obtained when the disease was refractory, from a patient treated with antithyroid drugs. This receptor was taken from a female donor with Graves disease. CDR3 nucleotide sequence: TGCAGCGTTGAAGGCCCAGAGCGCTATGGCTACACCTTC. The encoded protein is CSVEGPERYGYTF.